This passage covers 3 T cell receptor beta chains from one sample sequenced in a study of T cells after yellow fever vaccination (dated by TCRdb to the late 2010s). The treatment or condition label for this specimen denotes: live attenuated yellow fever vaccine strain. Library creation used 5' RACE. The instrument was an Illumina HiSeq 2500. TCRdb handled the public reads itself, with Q25 trimming in fastp and clone calling in MiXCR, and kept productive beta chains. Rows merge per CDR3 protein into single entries with the most common DNA and genes. Recorded for this sample are around 350,000 distinct CDR3 sequences; 11% of them occurred a single time. The ten largest clones take up roughly 18% of the sample. Sequencing used PBMCs, obtained on the day of the first yellow fever vaccination. Every receptor here comes from a man aged 18 to 29 who received the YFV17D yellow fever vaccine.

This clonotype was counted a few times. The V and J genes are TRBV12-3 or TRBV12-4 and TRBJ1-4; TRBD1 matches at 9 bases. V lost 6 bases to trimming and J lost 5 bases; unmatched junction nucleotides: 13. CDR3 length: 17 residues. The CDR3 DNA follows: TGTGCCAGCAGCCCCGGGACAGGGAAAGGGGTGAATGAAAAACTGTTTTTT. It is translated as CASSPGTGKGVNEKLFF.

This clonotype occurred many times. The chain uses TRBV20-1 and TRBJ1-4; D remains unclear. V was clipped by 7 bases and J by 3 bases, with 12 bases between them. The CDR3 has 13 residues. Looked up from germline, CDR1 is DFQATT and CDR2 is SNEGSKA (reference sequence). The CDR3 loop is CSVYRAANEKLFF. Here the CDR3 DNA reads TGCAGTGTTTATAGGGCTGCTAATGAAAAACTGTTTTTT.

This clonotype appeared a few times. This chain links TRBV5-1 with TRBJ2-3, with TRBD2 identical over 9 bases. Germline V gene sequence: CDR1 SGHRS, CDR2 YFSETQ. This CDR3 is 17 amino acids long. With V trimmed by 3 bases and J by 4 bases, 12 bases remained unmatched. CDR3 DNA sequence: TGCGCCAGCAGCTGGGGAGCGGGGGGAGGATCCCCAGATACGCAGTATTTT. It is translated as CASSWGAGGGSPDTQYF.